This TCR beta chain is drawn from a study of immune evolution from preneoplasia to lung adenocarcinoma. Study overall: HLA loss of heterozygosity: 7% AIS, about 14% MIA, around 35% ADC, none AAH.

Overall study findings and caveats: Normal lung had highest clonality; later lesions appeared denser, more diverse.

Remarks on this clone: Its antigen is still unknown.

Clones were sequenced by immunoSEQ multiplex PCR, and TCRdb holds only the in-frame ones, with some missing. Among a few thousand clones listed, 70% to 75% were seen once. Patients had resection in Japan or China between 2014 and 2017. V dropped 7 bases and J dropped 7; count of bases not matched to a gene: 13. Germline-derived CDR1 and CDR2 are LNHDA and SQIVND (reference sequence). This CDR3 has 15 amino acids. This TCR was sampled from a person aged 55-85 years with lung adenocarcinoma. Sample: FFPE lung adenocarcinoma in situ tissue. The chain employs TRBV19 and TRBJ2-1, with 7 bases fitting TRBD1. The CDR3 nucleotides read TGTGCCAGTACAATCACAGGGGTTGAGAGAAATGAGCAGTTCTTC. This sequence encodes CASTITGVERNEQFF.